The 25 T cell receptor beta chains listed next were all sequenced from one sample in a study of blood T cell repertoires in COVID-19. Produced via immunoSEQ multiplex PCR; TCRdb's table is partial and in-frame only. This table holds 250,000 to 300,000 clones, 80% to 90% found once. The material sequenced was PBMCs or T cells enriched from blood (not recorded which). All receptors derive from a man aged 30-40 years with acute COVID-19.

The CDR3 DNA sequence: TGTGCCAGCAGCCCCCGGGACAGGGAAAACACAGATACGCAGTATTTT. Protein: CASSPRDRENTDTQYF. The V call is TRBV21-1, the J call TRBJ2-3; the table assigns TRBD1, which was not confirmed against the DNA. TRBV21-1 is listed as a pseudogene. There are 16 residues in the CDR3.

This clone appeared a single time. The chain combines TRBV6-5 with TRBJ1-2; D ambiguous. Germline lookup yields CDR1 MNHEY and CDR2 SVGAGI. The length of the CDR3 is 14 residues. Trimming cost V 8 bases and J 4 bases, with 17 bases left between them. The CDR3 region has the DNA TGTGCCAGCGGCGAGGTCCCACCGAGCTATGGCTACACCTTC. As protein: CASGEVPPSYGYTF.

The CDR3 DNA reads as TGTGCCAGCAGTGAAGTAGGGGCCAATCAGCCCCAGCATTTT. It specifies CASSEVGANQPQHF. The chain links TRBV2 to TRBJ1-5, with D possibly matching TRBD1 (5 bases). The CDR3 length is 14 residues. Trimming pared 1 base from V and 3 bases from J, leaving 7 bases between. CDR1 is SNHLY and CDR2 is FYNNEI in the germline V gene.

The genes are TRBV6-5 and TRBJ1-1; no clear D gene. Germline V gives CDR1 MNHEY, CDR2 SVGAGI. V was cut by 8 bases and J by 2 bases, with 12 bases left in between. The CDR3 runs to 13 residues. The CDR3 reads CASCRRVNTEAFF. The CDR3 nucleotides read TGTGCCAGCTGCCGGAGGGTAAACACTGAAGCTTTCTTT.

The chain employs TRBV29-1 and TRBJ2-1; a weak D match, TRBD2 (6 bases). The CDR3 runs to 13 residues. Trimming removed 8 bases at V and 9 bases at J, with 20 bases between. Germline CDR1 and CDR2: SQVTM and ANQGSEA. CDR3 protein: CSPRDLALGEQFF. In DNA, the CDR3 is TGCAGCCCCAGGGACTTGGCTTTGGGTGAGCAGTTCTTC.

This clone has only a few counts. V usage is TRBV9 and J usage is TRBJ1-2; D may be TRBD1 (5 bases). Trimming took 0 bases from V and 6 from J, leaving 12 bases between them. Germline V gene data show CDR1 as SGDLS and CDR2 as YYNGEE. The length of the CDR3 is 14 residues. The CDR3, as DNA: TGTGCCAGCAGCGTAGGACGTTGGGGGGATGGCTACACCTTC. This sequence encodes CASSVGRWGDGYTF.

The rearrangement joins TRBV30 to TRBJ2-3; possibly TRBD2 for D (6 bases). V was cut by 0 bases and J by 0 bases, with 10 bases left in between. Germline V gene data show CDR1 as GTSNPN and CDR2 as SVGIG (reference sequence). The CDR3 spans 15 residues. This CDR3 reads CAWSVPAGSTDTQYF. CDR3 bases: TGTGCCTGGAGTGTACCCGCGGGAAGCACAGATACGCAGTATTTT.

The V and J genes are TRBV6-5 and TRBJ1-5, with 8 bases that match TRBD1. The CDR3 consists of 12 residues. The V gene's germline CDR1 is MNHEY and CDR2 SVGAGI. The trim removed 7 bases at V and 10 bases at J, leaving 6 bases unmatched. The CDR3 spells CASKDREYPQHF. As DNA, the CDR3 is TGTGCCAGCAAGGACAGGGAGTACCCCCAGCATTTT.

The chain couples TRBV5-6 to TRBJ1-6; 9 bases align to TRBD1. The CDR3 consists of 15 residues. V was pared by 4 bases and J by 7 bases, with 6 bases of the junction left unmatched. Germline CDR1 and CDR2: SGHDT and YYEEEE. The CDR3 coding sequence is TGTGCCAGCAGCCTTACCGGGACAGGGAATTCACCCCTCCACTTT. Translated, it gives CASSLTGTGNSPLHF.

This clone was recorded once. This rearrangement joins TRBV5-1 to TRBJ1-2, with a possible D match to TRBD1 (6 bases). Germline CDR1 SGHRS, CDR2 YFSETQ. The CDR3 has 15 amino acids. Between the trimmed V and J ends, which lost 0 bases and 8 bases, there was a span of 17 bases. This chain's CDR3 is CASSLAGTLEGGYTF. DNA for the CDR3: TGCGCCAGCAGCTTGGCTGGGACACTTGAAGGGGGCTACACCTTC.

The gene calls are TRBV16 and TRBJ1-5; D gene ambiguous. Trimming took 4 bases from V and 5 from J, leaving 9 bases between them. The CDR3 runs to 13 residues. CDR1 is KGHSY, CDR2 FQNENV, per germline. The CDR3 sequence is CASSPLLDQPQHF. The CDR3 DNA follows: TGTGCCAGCAGCCCCCTCCTAGATCAGCCCCAGCATTTT.

The V gene is TRBV6-1, the J gene TRBJ1-2; 7 bases align to TRBD1. Trimming removed 5 bases from V and 4 bases from J; junction bases left unmatched: 13. From germline, CDR1 is MNHNS and CDR2 SASEGT. The CDR3 is 16 amino acids. CDR3 DNA: TGTGCCAGCAGTCAAGGACAGGACATCCCCCTCTATGGCTACACCTTC. It codes for CASSQGQDIPLYGYTF.

This rearrangement joins TRBV6-4 to TRBJ2-1; the D is unclear. Between the trimmed V and J ends, which lost 5 bases and 0 bases, there was a span of 11 bases. Per germline, CDR1 MRHNA and CDR2 SNTAGT. CDR3 length equals 15 residues. In DNA, the CDR3 is TGTGCCAGCAGTTCCATAGCCACCTCCTACAATGAGCAGTTCTTC. Residues: CASSSIATSYNEQFF.

This sequence joins TRBV5-8 and TRBJ1-6; tentatively, D is TRBD1 (6 bases). There are 15 residues in the CDR3. Trimming shortened V by 0 bases and J by 9 bases, and 13 bases separated the two germline ends. The germline gives CDR1 SGHTS, CDR2 YDEGEE. The CDR3: CASSLDQGLGSPLHF. As DNA, the CDR3 is TGTGCCAGCAGCTTGGATCAGGGGCTGGGTTCACCCCTCCACTTT.

This CDR3 is CATQELAKNIQYF. In DNA, the CDR3 is TGTGCCACTCAGGAATTAGCCAAAAACATTCAGTACTTC. V is TRBV28 and J is TRBJ2-4, with no clear D. This CDR3 is 13 amino acids long. V was cut by 10 bases and J by 0 bases, with 10 bases left in between. CDR1 is MDHEN, CDR2 SYDVKM, per germline.

The chain has TRBV5-1 and TRBJ1-1, with no clear D. This CDR3 is 11 amino acids long. With 2 bases removed from V and 7 bases from J, the gap between germline ends came to 6 bases. Per germline, CDR1 SGHRS and CDR2 YFSETQ. This CDR3 is CASSFSGEAFF. The CDR3 DNA is TGCGCCAGCAGCTTCAGCGGTGAAGCTTTCTTT.

This clone has a handful of counts. V is TRBV27 and J is TRBJ2-2; maybe TRBD2 (6 bases). Looked up from germline, CDR1 is MNHEY and CDR2 is SMNVEV (reference sequence). The CDR3 totals 16 residues. Trimming removed 5 bases at V and 2 bases at J, with 15 bases between. CDR3 in DNA: TGTGCCAGCAGTGGCGGGGTGGCAGCCAACACCGGGGAGCTGTTTTTT. Encoded protein: CASSGGVAANTGELFF.

The CDR3 loop reads CASSPWGPDTQYF. The CDR3 DNA reads TGTGCCAGCAGCCCGTGGGGGCCAGATACGCAGTATTTT. The chain combines TRBV5-6 with TRBJ2-3; D is possibly TRBD1 (6 bases). This CDR3 contains 13 residues. The germline V and J ends were trimmed by 4 bases and 4 bases, with 10 bases remaining between them. Germline CDR1 and CDR2: SGHDT and YYEEEE.

The chain links TRBV12-3 or TRBV12-4 to TRBJ2-7; D is ambiguous. The ends were cut back, 4 bases at V and 3 bases at J, with 7 bases in the middle. The CDR3 contains 12 residues. CDR3 in DNA: TGTGCCAGCAGTTCGAACTACTACGAGCAGTACGTC. Amino acid sequence: CASSSNYYEQYV.

The chain carries TRBV28 and TRBJ1-4, with D unresolved. Trimming shortened V by 3 bases and J by 8 bases, and 7 bases separated the two germline ends. The germline V gene has CDR1 MDHEN and CDR2 SYDVKM. The CDR3 has 12 residues. The CDR3 DNA reads TGTGCCAGCAGTTTCCGGGAAGAAAAACTGTTTTTT. Translation gives CASSFREEKLFF.

The chain carries TRBV5-4 and TRBJ2-3; D gene uncertain. The length of the CDR3 is 12 residues. V shed 0 bases and J shed 7 bases, with 6 bases lying between them. CDR1 and CDR2 from the germline V gene are SGHNT and YYREEE (reference sequence). The CDR3 nucleotides are TGTGCCAGCAGCTTGGACGAGAATACGCAGTATTTT. Its protein is CASSLDENTQYF.

V and J are TRBV27 and TRBJ1-6; D is uncertain. The V gene's germline CDR1 is MNHEY and CDR2 SMNVEV (reference sequence). V was cut by 7 bases and J by 10 bases, with 17 bases left in between. CDR3 length: 14 amino acids. The CDR3 here is CASTGVRDRSPLHF. The DNA for the CDR3 is TGTGCCAGCACTGGCGTGAGGGATCGGTCACCCCTCCACTTT.

The chain links TRBV19 to TRBJ1-5; D is ambiguous. The germline CDR1 and CDR2 sequences are LNHDA and SQIVND (reference sequence). The CDR3 covers 14 residues. Trimming cost V 2 bases and J 3 bases, with 8 bases left between them. The CDR3 DNA reads as TGTGCCAGTAGTATACCTGCCTACAATCAGCCCCAGCATTTT. The encoded protein is CASSIPAYNQPQHF.

J is TRBJ2-1 and V is TRBV11-2, with D possibly matching TRBD1 (5 bases). The ends were cut back, 4 bases at V and 2 bases at J, with 12 bases in the middle. The CDR3 sequence is 15 residues long. Germline assignment: CDR1 SGHAT and CDR2 FQNNGV. As DNA, the CDR3 is TGTGCCAGCAGCTATTCCCAGGGCCCCTACAATGAGCAGTTCTTC. Protein product: CASSYSQGPYNEQFF.

The J gene is TRBJ2-5, the V gene TRBV5-1; TRBD1 aligns across 7 bases. The CDR3 runs 14 residues. Per germline, CDR1 SGHRS and CDR2 YFSETQ. Losses at the gene ends were 3 bases for V and 4 bases for J; bases not matched to a gene: 6. The CDR3 DNA sequence: TGCGCCAGCAGCTATGAGACAGGGAGAGAGACCCAGTACTTC. Protein product: CASSYETGRETQYF.